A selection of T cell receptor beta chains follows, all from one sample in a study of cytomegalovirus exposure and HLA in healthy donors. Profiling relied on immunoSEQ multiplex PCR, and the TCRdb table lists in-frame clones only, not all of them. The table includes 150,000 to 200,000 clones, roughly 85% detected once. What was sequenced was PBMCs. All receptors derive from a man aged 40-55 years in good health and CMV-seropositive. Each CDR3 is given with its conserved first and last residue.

CDR3 protein: CAWSPATSSYNEQFF; V gene: TRBV30
CDR3 protein: CASGPGTGNQPQHF; V gene: TRBV5-1
CDR3 protein: CASSQGTSGIYNEQFF; V gene: TRBV16
CDR3 protein: CASSLGVGEGDEQFF; V gene: TRBV5-1
CDR3 protein: CASRRQVSYTEAFF; V gene: TRBV2
CDR3 protein: CASSYPGQGAFF; V gene: TRBV6-6
CDR3 protein: CATSGAYAGTSEEPTDTQYF; V gene: TRBV15
CDR3 protein: CASSIQAGGSNALFF; V gene: TRBV19
CDR3 protein: CASSIAGTQGGGTQYF; V gene: TRBV7-2
CDR3 protein: CASTAWGAGNTIYF; V gene: TRBV19
CDR3 protein: CASSYLMGRGHGYTF; V gene: TRBV27
CDR3 protein: CASSRSRDSSTDTQYF; V gene: TRBV4-1
CDR3 protein: CASSHGGGEQYF; V gene: TRBV7-8
CDR3 protein: CASSVREGETQYF; V gene: TRBV2
CDR3 protein: CASSRASGRAYNEQFF; V gene: TRBV7-2
CDR3 protein: CASSPRASEQETQYF; V gene: TRBV7-9
CDR3 protein: CASSLSGDHEQYF; V gene: TRBV7-9
CDR3 protein: CASRPTTAIGVLTF; V gene: TRBV19
CDR3 protein: CASSLDRFATNEKLFF; V gene: TRBV5-1
CDR3 protein: CASSSGQTPGELFF; V gene: TRBV27
CDR3 protein: CASSPGTSGRTDEQFF; V gene: TRBV5-4
CDR3 protein: CASSPEDSNQPQHF; V gene: TRBV4-2
CDR3 protein: CASSEGGSTEAFF; V gene: TRBV10-1
CDR3 protein: CASSDLAGRNEQFF; V gene: TRBV19
CDR3 protein: CASSLSGRGGNEQFF; V gene: TRBV28
CDR3 protein: CAISELGGVTDTQYF; V gene: TRBV10-3
CDR3 protein: CASSLFPGTGVDNEQFF; V gene: TRBV7-9
CDR3 protein: CASSVEASGRSDTQYF; V gene: TRBV9
CDR3 protein: CASSPKTGPGNTIYF; V gene: TRBV2
CDR3 protein: CASSSSDRVTSPLHF; V gene: TRBV28
CDR3 protein: CASSYKGKGGNQPQHF; V gene: TRBV6-6
CDR3 protein: CASSQGPRGADTQYF; V gene: TRBV4-1
CDR3 protein: CASNPFGTSGSDEQYF; V gene: TRBV2
CDR3 protein: CASSYGASGTDEQFF; V gene: TRBV6-5
CDR3 protein: CSTQGGGETQYF; V gene: TRBV29-1
CDR3 protein: CASTLERGWGNEQFF; V gene: TRBV23-1
CDR3 protein: CASSSLGVAGSSSYNEQFF; V gene: TRBV7-9
CDR3 protein: CASSPGTRTGELFF; V gene: TRBV19
CDR3 protein: CASSETPSTSGRGEQFF; V gene: TRBV10-1
CDR3 protein: CASSLVSAETQYF; V gene: TRBV28
CDR3 protein: CASSLNTNQPQHF; V gene: TRBV11-1
CDR3 protein: CASSLIATSGGYNEQFF; V gene: TRBV7-3
CDR3 protein: CATSRDLAGHQETQYF; V gene: TRBV15
CDR3 protein: CASSLVAGGANGLTF; V gene: TRBV5-1
CDR3 protein: CASSPGTGIGTDTQYF; V gene: TRBV19
CDR3 protein: CASSLIQGADTQYF; V gene: TRBV5-6
CDR3 protein: CASLGRGNTEAFF; V gene: TRBV11-3
CDR3 protein: CASRSWGAETQYF; V gene: TRBV27
CDR3 protein: CASSPRNNMNTEAFF; V gene: TRBV18
CDR3 protein: CASSQCGGGTVGTTYEQYF; V gene: TRBV23-1